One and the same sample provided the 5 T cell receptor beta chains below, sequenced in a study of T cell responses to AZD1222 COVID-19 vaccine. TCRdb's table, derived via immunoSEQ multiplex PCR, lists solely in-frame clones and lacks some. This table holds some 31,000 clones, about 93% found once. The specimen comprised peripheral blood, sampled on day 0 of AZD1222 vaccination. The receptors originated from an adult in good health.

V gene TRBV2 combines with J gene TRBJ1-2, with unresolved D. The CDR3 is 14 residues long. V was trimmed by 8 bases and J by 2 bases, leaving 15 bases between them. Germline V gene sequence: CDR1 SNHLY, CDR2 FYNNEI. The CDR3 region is CASGAREANYGYTF. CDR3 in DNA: TGTGCCAGCGGTGCTCGGGAGGCAAACTATGGCTACACCTTC.

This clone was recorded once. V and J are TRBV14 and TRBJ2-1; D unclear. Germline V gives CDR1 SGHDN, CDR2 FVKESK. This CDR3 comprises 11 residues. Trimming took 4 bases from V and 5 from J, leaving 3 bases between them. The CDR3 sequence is CASSRDNEQFF. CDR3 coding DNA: TGTGCCAGCAGCCGAGACAATGAGCAGTTCTTC.

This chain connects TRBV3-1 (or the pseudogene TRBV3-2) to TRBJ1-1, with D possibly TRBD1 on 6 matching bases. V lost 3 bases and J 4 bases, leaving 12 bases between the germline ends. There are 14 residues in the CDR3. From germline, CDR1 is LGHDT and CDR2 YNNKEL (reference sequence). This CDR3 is CASSHQGRVTEAFF. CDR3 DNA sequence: TGTGCCAGCAGCCATCAGGGGAGGGTCACTGAAGCTTTCTTT.

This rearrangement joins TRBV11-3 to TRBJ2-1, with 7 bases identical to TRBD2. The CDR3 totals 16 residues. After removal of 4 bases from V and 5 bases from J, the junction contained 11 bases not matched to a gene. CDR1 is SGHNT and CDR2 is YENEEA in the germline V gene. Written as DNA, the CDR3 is TGTGCCAGCAGCTCCAATTGGCGGGGGAAGCACAATGAGCAGTTCTTC. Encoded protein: CASSSNWRGKHNEQFF.

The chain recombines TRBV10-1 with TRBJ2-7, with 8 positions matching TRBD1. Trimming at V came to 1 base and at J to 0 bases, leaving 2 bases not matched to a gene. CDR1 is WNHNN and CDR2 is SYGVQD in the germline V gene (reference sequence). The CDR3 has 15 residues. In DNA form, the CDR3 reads TGCGCCAGCAGTGAGTGGACAGGGCCCTCCTACGAGCAGTACTTC. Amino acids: CASSEWTGPSYEQYF.